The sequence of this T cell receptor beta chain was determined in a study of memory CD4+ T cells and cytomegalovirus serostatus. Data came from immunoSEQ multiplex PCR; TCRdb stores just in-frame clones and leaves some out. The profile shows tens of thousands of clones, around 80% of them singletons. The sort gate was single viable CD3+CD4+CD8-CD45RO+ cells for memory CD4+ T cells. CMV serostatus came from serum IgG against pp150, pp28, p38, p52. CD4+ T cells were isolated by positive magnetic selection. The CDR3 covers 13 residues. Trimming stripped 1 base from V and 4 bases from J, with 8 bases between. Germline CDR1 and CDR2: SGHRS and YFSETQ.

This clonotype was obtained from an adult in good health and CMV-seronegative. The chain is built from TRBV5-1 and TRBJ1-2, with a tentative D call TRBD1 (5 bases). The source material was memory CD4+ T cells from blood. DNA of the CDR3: TGCGCCAGCAGCTTGTCAGACAGCTATGGCTACACCTTC. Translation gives CASSLSDSYGYTF. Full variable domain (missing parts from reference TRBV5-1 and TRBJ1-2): KAGVTQTPRYLIKTRGQQVTLSCSPISGHRSVSWYQQTPGQGLQFLFEYFSETQRNKGNFPGRFSGRQFSNSRSEMNVSTLELGDSALYLCASSLSDSYGYTFGSGTRLTVV.